This T cell receptor beta chain was documented in a study of blood T cell repertoires in COVID-19. As for the study in general: Collection of acute and convalescent COVID-19 samples took place in the United States, Italy and Spain.

The table lists this clone with a few counts. Measured with immunoSEQ multiplex PCR; TCRdb has only the in-frame clones, and not every one. The sample has some 200,000 clones; 80% to 85% are singletons. This sequence originates from a woman older than 75 with COVID-19, enrolled during active disease. The sample consisted of peripheral blood.

The CDR3 nucleotides are TGTGCCAGCAGCCCTGGAGGGACCTCTAACTATGGCTACACCTTC. Protein sequence: CASSPGGTSNYGYTF. This chain joins TRBV5-4 and TRBJ1-2; a possible D gene is TRBD1 (5 bases). Trimming took 4 bases from V and 0 from J, leaving 13 bases between them. Germline V gene sequence: CDR1 SGHNT, CDR2 YYREEE (reference sequence). This CDR3 is built from 15 residues.